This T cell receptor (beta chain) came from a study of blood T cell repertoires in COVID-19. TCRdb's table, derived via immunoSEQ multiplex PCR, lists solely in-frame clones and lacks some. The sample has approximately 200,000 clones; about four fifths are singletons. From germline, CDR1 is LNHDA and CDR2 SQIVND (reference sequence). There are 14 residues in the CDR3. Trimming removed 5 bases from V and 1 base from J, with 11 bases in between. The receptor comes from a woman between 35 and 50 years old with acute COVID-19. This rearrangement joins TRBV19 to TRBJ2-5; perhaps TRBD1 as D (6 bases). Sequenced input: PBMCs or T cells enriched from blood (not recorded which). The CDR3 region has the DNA TGTGCCAGTAGTGCCCACAGGGCCCAAGAGACCCAGTACTTC. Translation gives CASSAHRAQETQYF.